Listed below are T cell receptor beta chains from one sample, sequenced in a study of cytomegalovirus exposure and HLA in healthy donors. Here immunoSEQ multiplex PCR was the method, and the copy in TCRdb shows in-frame clones only, minus some. The sample carries about 190,000 clones, around four fifths recorded once. The sample comprised PBMCs. The receptors derive from a woman between 45 and 60 years old in good health and CMV-seropositive. Both conserved end residues are part of each CDR3. Fields, in order: D gene, J gene, clone size, V gene, CDR3 DNA, CDR3 protein. D genes are given only for firm matches. The listing skips clone size in some rows; elsewhere it reads once, few, many or a size class.

NA,TRBJ2-2,NA,TRBV5-4,TGTGCCAGCAGCCACGATCGGGTTAGCGGGGAGCTGTTTTTT,CASSHDRVSGELFF
TRBD1,TRBJ1-2,NA,TRBV18,TGTGCCAGCTCACCACTTCGGACAGGGTATGGCTACACCTTC,CASSPLRTGYGYTF
NA,TRBJ1-2,NA,TRBV28,TGTGCCAGCAGTTTAGTGCCCGGGAACTATGGCTACACCTTC,CASSLVPGNYGYTF
TRBD1,TRBJ1-6,NA,TRBV6-4,TGTGCCAGCAGTCTCGCCGGGACAGGGAATTCACCCCTCCACTTT,CASSLAGTGNSPLHF
TRBD1,TRBJ1-2,once,TRBV28,TGTGCCAGCAGTCCCCTTGGGCAGGGGGACTATGGCTACACCTTC,CASSPLGQGDYGYTF
TRBD2,TRBJ2-3,NA,TRBV5-1,TGCGCCAGCAGCACGGTCTCCGGGACTAACACAGATACGCAGTATTTT,CASSTVSGTNTDTQYF
TRBD1,TRBJ2-6,NA,TRBV29-1,TGCAGCGTTGGACAGGGTCGGAGCTCTGGGGCCAACGTCCTGACTTTC,CSVGQGRSSGANVLTF
NA,TRBJ1-2,NA,TRBV18,TGTGCCAGCTCACCCTTACGTTCTGAGGATGCAGAGGGCTACACCTTC,CASSPLRSEDAEGYTF
NA,TRBJ1-1,NA,TRBV7-9,TGTGCCAGCAGCTTCACCAAACTATGGGACACTGAAGCTTTCTTT,CASSFTKLWDTEAFF
TRBD2,TRBJ2-3,NA,TRBV7-6,TGTGCCAGCAGCCATTACCCGGGACTAGCGGGGGGGCTGACGCAGTATTTT,CASSHYPGLAGGLTQYF
TRBD1,TRBJ2-4,NA,TRBV29-1,TGCAGCGCCATGAGTAATCCGGGACAGGCGGTTCGGGACATTCAGTACTTC,CSAMSNPGQAVRDIQYF
NA,TRBJ1-2,NA,TRBV7-2,TGTGCCAGCAGCTTAGTCGGGGGGATTAACTATGGCTACACCTTC,CASSLVGGINYGYTF
NA,TRBJ2-3,NA,TRBV5-4,TGTGCCAGCAGCTCTAGAAGCTCCACAGATACGCAGTATTTT,CASSSRSSTDTQYF
TRBD1,TRBJ2-7,NA,TRBV29-1,TGCAGCGTACGGGACAGGGTTGCCTACGAGCAGTACTTC,CSVRDRVAYEQYF
NA,TRBJ2-3,NA,TRBV7-9,TGTTCCAGCAGCTCGGAGTCAGATACGCAGTATTTT,CSSSSESDTQYF
TRBD1,TRBJ1-2,NA,TRBV28,TGTGCCAGCAGAAACAGGGGGGCCAACTATGGCTACACCTTC,CASRNRGANYGYTF
TRBD1,TRBJ1-2,NA,TRBV30,TGTGCCTGGAGGCCTCCGGACAGGGACTACTATGGCTACACCTTC,CAWRPPDRDYYGYTF
NA,TRBJ2-7,NA,TRBV7-8,TGTGCCAGCGCGGGGAACAGAGCGTACGAGCAGTACTTC,CASAGNRAYEQYF
NA,TRBJ1-3,NA,TRBV2,TGTGCCAGCAGGTGGACAAGCGGAAACACCATATATTTT,CASRWTSGNTIYF
NA,TRBJ1-4,NA,TRBV7-9,TGTGCCAGCAGCCAGAGTGGGAGGGCCCGAGAAAAACTGTTTTTT,CASSQSGRAREKLFF
TRBD1,TRBJ1-5,NA,TRBV10-3,TGTGCCATCAGCCCCCATGAGACAGGGGGAAATCAGCCCCAGCATTTT,CAISPHETGGNQPQHF
NA,TRBJ1-1,NA,TRBV5-1,TGCGCCAGCAGCTTGGGTGGAGGAGGGGCTGAAGCTTTCTTT,CASSLGGGGAEAFF
NA,TRBJ1-1,NA,TRBV9,TGTGCCAGCAGCGTAGCCGTGAACACTGAAGCTTTCTTT,CASSVAVNTEAFF
NA,TRBJ1-1,NA,TRBV7-2,TGTGCCAGCAGCCGAGTGGCAGGGGCTAAAGAAGCTTTCTTT,CASSRVAGAKEAFF
NA,TRBJ1-2,once,TRBV6-1,TGTGCCAGCAGTGAATGGTCGAGGGAAGACTATGGCTACACCTTC,CASSEWSREDYGYTF
NA,TRBJ2-2,NA,TRBV29-1,TGCAGCGTTGCTGGAGGGGCCTCCGGGGAGCTGTTTTTT,CSVAGGASGELFF
TRBD1,TRBJ2-7,NA,TRBV18,TGTGCCAGCTCGCCCGGGACAGCCTACGAGCAGTACTTC,CASSPGTAYEQYF
TRBD1,TRBJ1-6,NA,TRBV7-9,TGTGCCAGCAGCTTCAATGGGGGGACAGGGGACTCACCCCTCCACTTT,CASSFNGGTGDSPLHF